The clone carrying this TCR beta chain was observed a few times. The sample belongs to a study of blood T cell repertoires in COVID-19. Trimming removed 3 bases at V and 9 bases at J, with 33 bases between. Per the germline V gene, CDR1 is MDHEN and CDR2 is SYDVKM. The CDR3 extends over 20 amino acids. Profiled with immunoSEQ multiplex PCR; TCRdb holds only in-frame clones, not every one. The table lists 100,000 to 150,000 clones, around 80% of them singletons, with 2% to 2.5% in the top ten. The TCR comes from a man aged 35-49 years with acute COVID-19. V usage is TRBV28 and J usage is TRBJ1-5; maybe TRBD1 (6 bases). The specimen was PBMCs or T cells enriched from blood (not recorded which). CDR3 loop: CASSFRGLVTGPRRLGPQHF. CDR3 sequence (DNA): TGTGCCAGCAGTTTTAGAGGTTTAGTAACAGGGCCAAGACGCCTGGGGCCCCAGCATTTT.